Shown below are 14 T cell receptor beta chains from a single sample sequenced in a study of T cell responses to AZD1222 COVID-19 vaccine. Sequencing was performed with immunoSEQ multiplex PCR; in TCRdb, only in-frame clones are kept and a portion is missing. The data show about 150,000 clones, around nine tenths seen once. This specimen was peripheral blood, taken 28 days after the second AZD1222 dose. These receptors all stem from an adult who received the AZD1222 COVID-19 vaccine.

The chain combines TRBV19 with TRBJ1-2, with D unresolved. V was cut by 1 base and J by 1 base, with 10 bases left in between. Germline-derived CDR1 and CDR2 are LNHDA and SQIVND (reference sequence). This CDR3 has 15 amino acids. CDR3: CASSIVSRSNYGYTF. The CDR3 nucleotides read TGTGCCAGTAGTATAGTTAGCCGAAGTAACTATGGCTACACCTTC.

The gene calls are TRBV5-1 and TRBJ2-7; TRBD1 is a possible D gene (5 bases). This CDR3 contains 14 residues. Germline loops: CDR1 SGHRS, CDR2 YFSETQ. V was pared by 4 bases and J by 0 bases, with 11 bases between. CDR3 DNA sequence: TGCGCCAGCAGCATAGCTCAGGGCTCCTACGAGCAGTACTTC. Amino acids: CASSIAQGSYEQYF.

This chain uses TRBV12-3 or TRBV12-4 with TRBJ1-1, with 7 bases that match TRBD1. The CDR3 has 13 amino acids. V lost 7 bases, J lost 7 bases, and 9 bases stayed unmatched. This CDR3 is CASKESTGFEAFF. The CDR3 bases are TGTGCCAGCAAGGAGTCGACAGGGTTTGAAGCTTTCTTT.

DNA for the CDR3: TGTGCCAGTACCTTTTCAGGGTACAATCAGCCCCAGCATTTT. The encoded protein is CASTFSGYNQPQHF. The chain links TRBV19 to TRBJ1-5, with D perhaps matching TRBD1 (5 bases). V lost 7 bases, J lost 3 bases, and 13 bases lay in between. The CDR3 has 14 amino acids. Per germline, CDR1 LNHDA and CDR2 SQIVND (reference sequence).

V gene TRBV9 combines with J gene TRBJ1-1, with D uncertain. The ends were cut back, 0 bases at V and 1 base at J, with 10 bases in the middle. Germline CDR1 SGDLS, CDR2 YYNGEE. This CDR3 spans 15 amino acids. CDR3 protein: CASSVEGGRNTEAFF. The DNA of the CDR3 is TGTGCCAGCAGCGTAGAGGGCGGCCGGAACACTGAAGCTTTCTTT.

The CDR3 sequence is CASSPFQGRRNQPQHF. CDR3 sequence (DNA): TGTGCCAGTAGTCCATTCCAGGGCCGGCGCAATCAGCCCCAGCATTTT. The chain uses TRBV19 and TRBJ1-5; tentatively, D is TRBD1 (5 bases). Deletions cut 5 bases from V and 2 bases from J, with 16 bases between. The CDR3 contains 16 residues. Looked up from germline, CDR1 is LNHDA and CDR2 is SQIVND (reference sequence).

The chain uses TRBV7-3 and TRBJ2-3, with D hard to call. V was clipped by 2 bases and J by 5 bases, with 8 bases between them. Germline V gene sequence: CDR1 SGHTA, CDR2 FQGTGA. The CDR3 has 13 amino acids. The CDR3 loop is CASSLSGGDTQYF. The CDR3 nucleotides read TGTGCCAGCAGCTTATCGGGTGGAGATACGCAGTATTTT.

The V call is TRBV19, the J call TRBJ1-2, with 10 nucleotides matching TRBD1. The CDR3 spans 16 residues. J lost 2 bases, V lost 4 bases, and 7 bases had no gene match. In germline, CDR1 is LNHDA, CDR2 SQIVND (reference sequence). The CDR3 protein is CASSRYGTGENYGYTF. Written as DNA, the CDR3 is TGTGCCAGTAGTAGATACGGGACAGGGGAAAACTATGGCTACACCTTC.

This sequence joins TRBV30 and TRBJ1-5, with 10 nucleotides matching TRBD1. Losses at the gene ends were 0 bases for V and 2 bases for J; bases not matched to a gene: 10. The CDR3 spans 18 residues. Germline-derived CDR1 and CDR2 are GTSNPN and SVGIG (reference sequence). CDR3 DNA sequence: TGTGCCTGGAGTGTGGACAGGGGGATTTTATTTGGCAATCAGCCCCAGCATTTT. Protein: CAWSVDRGILFGNQPQHF. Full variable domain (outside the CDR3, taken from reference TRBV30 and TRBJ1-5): SQTIHQWPATLVQPVGSPLSLECTVEGTSNPNLYWYRQAAGRGLQLLFYSVGIGQISSEVPQNLSASRPQDRQFILSSKKLLLSDSGFYLCAWSVDRGILFGNQPQHFGDGTRLSIL.

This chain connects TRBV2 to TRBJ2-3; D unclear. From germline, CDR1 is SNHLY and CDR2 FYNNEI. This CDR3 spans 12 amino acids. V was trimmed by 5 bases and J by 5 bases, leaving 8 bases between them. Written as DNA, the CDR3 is TGTGCCAGCAGTCTTTGGGTAGATACGCAGTATTTT. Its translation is CASSLWVDTQYF.

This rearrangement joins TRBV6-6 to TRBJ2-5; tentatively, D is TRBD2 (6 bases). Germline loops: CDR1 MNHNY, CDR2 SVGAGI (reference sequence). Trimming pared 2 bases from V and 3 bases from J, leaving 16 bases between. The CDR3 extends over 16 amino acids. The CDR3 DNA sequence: TGTGCCAGCAGTTACGGTCCGGCTAGCGCGAAAGAGACCCAGTACTTC. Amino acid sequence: CASSYGPASAKETQYF.

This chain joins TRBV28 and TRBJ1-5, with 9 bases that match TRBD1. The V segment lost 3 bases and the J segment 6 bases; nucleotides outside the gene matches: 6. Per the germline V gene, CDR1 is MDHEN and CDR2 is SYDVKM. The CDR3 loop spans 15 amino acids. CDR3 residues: CASSLGQGRAQPQHF. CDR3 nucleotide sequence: TGTGCCAGCAGTTTGGGACAGGGTAGGGCTCAGCCCCAGCATTTT.

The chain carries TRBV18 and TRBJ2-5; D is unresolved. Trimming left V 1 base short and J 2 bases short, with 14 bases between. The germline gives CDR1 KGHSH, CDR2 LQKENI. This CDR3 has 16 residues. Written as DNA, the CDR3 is TGTGCCAGCTCACCACAGGGCCCAGTGGGTCAAGAGACCCAGTACTTC. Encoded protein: CASSPQGPVGQETQYF. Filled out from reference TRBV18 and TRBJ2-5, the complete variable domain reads NAGVMQNPRHLVRRRGQEARLRCSPMKGHSHVYWYRQLPEEGLKFMVYLQKENIIDESGMPKERFSAEFPKEGPSILRIQQVVRGDSAAYFCASSPQGPVGQETQYFGPGTRLLVL.

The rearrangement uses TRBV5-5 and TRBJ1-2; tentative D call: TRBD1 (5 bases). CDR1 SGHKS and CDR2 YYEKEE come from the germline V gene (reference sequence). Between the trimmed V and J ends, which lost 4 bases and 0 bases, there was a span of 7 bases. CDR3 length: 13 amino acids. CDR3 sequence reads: CASSRDPNYGYTF. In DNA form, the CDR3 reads TGTGCCAGCAGCCGGGACCCTAACTATGGCTACACCTTC.